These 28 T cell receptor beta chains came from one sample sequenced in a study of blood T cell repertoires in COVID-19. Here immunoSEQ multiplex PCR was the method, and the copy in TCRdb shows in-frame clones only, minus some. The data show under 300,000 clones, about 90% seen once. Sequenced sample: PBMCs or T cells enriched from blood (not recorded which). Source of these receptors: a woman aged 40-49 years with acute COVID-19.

In nucleotides, the CDR3 is TGTGCCTGGAGTACGGGGACTAGCGGGAACACAGATACGCAGTATTTT. Translating gives CAWSTGTSGNTDTQYF. This chain joins TRBV30 and TRBJ2-3; 13 bases align to TRBD2. The CDR3 has 16 amino acids. Per the germline V gene, CDR1 is GTSNPN and CDR2 is SVGIG (reference sequence). Trimming took 2 bases from V and 2 from J; bases not matched to a gene: 4.

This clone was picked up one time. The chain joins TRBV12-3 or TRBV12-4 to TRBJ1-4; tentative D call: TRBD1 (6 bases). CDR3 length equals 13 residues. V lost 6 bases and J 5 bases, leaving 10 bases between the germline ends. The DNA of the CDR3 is TGTGCCAGCAGCTCAACAGGGAATGAAAAACTGTTTTTT. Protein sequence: CASSSTGNEKLFF.

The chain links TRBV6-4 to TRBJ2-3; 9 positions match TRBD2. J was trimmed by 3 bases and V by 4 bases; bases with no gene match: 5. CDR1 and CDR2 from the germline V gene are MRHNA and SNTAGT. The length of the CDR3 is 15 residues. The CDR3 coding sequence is TGTGCCAGCAGTGTCGGCGGGAGGGCGACAGATACGCAGTATTTT. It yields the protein CASSVGGRATDTQYF.

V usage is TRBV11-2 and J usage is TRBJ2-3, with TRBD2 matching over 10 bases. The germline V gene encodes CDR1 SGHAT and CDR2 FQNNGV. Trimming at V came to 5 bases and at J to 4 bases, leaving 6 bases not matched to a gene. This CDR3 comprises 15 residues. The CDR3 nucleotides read TGTGCCAGCAGCCCAATACTAGCGGGATCAGATACGCAGTATTTT. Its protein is CASSPILAGSDTQYF.

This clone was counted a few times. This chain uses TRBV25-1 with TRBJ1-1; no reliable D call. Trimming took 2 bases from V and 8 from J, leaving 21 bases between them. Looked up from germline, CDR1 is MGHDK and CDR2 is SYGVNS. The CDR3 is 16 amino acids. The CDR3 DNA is TGTGCCAGCAGTGAAAGCGTAGTCCACACCCCATCCGAAGCTTTCTTT. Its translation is CASSESVVHTPSEAFF. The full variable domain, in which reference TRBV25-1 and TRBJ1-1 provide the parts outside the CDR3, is EADIYQTPRYLVIGTGKKITLECSQTMGHDKMYWYQQDPGMELHLIHYSYGVNSTEKGDLSSESTVSRIRTEHFPLTLESARPSHTSQYLCASSESVVHTPSEAFFGQGTRLTVV.

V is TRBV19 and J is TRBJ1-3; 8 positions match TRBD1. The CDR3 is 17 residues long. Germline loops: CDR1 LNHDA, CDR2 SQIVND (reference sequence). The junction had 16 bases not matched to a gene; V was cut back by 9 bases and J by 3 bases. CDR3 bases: TGTGCCAGAAATCCTCGCCAGGGGGCCTTCGTTGGAAACACCATATATTTT. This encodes CARNPRQGAFVGNTIYF.

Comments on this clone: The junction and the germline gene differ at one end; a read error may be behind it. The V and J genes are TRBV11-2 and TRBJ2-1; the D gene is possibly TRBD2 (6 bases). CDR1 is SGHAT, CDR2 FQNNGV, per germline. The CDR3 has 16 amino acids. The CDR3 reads CASSLVREFVYNGQFF. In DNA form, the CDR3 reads TGTGCCAGCAGCTTAGTGCGGGAATTCGTCTACAATGGGCAGTTCTTC.

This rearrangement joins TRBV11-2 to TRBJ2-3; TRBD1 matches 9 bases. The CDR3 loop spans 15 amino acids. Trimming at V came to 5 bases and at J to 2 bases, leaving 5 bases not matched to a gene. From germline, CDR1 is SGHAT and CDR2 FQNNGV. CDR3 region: CASSLTGGHTDTQYF. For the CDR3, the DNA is TGTGCCAGCAGCCTAACAGGGGGCCACACAGATACGCAGTATTTT. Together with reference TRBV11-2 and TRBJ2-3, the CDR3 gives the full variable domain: EAGVAQSPRYKIIEKRQSVAFWCNPISGHATLYWYQQILGQGPKLLIQFQNNGVVDDSQLPKDRFSAERLKGVDSTLKIQPAKLEDSAVYLCASSLTGGHTDTQYFGPGTRLTVL.

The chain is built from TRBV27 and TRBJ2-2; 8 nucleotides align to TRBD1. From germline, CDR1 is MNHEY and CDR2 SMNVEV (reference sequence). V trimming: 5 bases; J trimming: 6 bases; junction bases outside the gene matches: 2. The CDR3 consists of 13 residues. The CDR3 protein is CASSARGPGELFF. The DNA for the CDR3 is TGTGCCAGCAGTGCCAGGGGGCCCGGGGAGCTGTTTTTT.

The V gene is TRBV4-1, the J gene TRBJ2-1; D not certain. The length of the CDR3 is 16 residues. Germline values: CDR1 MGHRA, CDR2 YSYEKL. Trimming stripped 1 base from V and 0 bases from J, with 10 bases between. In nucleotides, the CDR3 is TGCGCCAGCAGCCAAGTAAACCTAGTCTCCTACAATGAGCAGTTCTTC. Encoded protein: CASSQVNLVSYNEQFF.

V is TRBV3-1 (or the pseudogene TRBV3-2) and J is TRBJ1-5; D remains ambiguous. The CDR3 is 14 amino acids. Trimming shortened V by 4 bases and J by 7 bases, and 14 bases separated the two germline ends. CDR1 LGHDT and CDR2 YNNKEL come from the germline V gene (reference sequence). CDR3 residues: CASSPVGERQPQHF. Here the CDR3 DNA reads TGTGCCAGCAGCCCTGTTGGGGAGCGACAGCCCCAGCATTTT.

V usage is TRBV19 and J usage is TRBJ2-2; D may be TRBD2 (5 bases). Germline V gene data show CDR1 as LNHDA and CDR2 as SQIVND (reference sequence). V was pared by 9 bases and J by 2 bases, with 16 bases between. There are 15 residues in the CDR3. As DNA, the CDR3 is TGTGCCAGCGCGCGAGGACTTATAAACACCGGGGAGCTGTTTTTT. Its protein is CASARGLINTGELFF.

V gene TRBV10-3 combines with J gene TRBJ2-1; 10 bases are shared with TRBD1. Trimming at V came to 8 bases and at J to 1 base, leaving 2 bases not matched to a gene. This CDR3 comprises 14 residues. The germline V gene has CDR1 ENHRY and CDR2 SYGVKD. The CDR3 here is CAIQGQGSYNEQFF. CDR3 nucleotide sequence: TGTGCCATCCAGGGACAGGGGTCCTACAATGAGCAGTTCTTC.

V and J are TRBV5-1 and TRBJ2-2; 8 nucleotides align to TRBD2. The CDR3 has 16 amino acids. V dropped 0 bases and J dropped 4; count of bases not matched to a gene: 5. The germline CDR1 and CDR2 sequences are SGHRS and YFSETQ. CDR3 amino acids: CASSLEGSGATGELFF. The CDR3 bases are TGCGCCAGCAGCTTGGAGGGTAGCGGGGCCACCGGGGAGCTGTTTTTT.

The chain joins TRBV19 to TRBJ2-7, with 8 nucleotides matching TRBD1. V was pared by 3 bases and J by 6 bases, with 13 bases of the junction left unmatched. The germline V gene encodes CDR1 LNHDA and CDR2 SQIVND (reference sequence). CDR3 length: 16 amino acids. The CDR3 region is CASSIFPPGQGGEQYF. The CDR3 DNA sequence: TGTGCCAGTAGTATTTTCCCCCCCGGACAGGGTGGCGAGCAGTACTTC.

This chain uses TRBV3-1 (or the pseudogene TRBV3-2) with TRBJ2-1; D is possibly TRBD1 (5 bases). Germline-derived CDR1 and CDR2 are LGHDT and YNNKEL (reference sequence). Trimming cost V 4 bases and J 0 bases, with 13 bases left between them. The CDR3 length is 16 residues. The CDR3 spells CASSPRVARSYNEQFF. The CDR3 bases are TGTGCCAGCAGCCCCAGGGTAGCCCGCTCCTACAATGAGCAGTTCTTC.

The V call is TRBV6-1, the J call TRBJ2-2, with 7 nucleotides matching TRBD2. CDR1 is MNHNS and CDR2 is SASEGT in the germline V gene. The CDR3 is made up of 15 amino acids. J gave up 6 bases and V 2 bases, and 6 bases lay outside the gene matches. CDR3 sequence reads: CASSERGGGAGELFF. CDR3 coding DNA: TGTGCCAGCAGTGAACGCGGGGGAGGGGCCGGGGAGCTGTTTTTT.

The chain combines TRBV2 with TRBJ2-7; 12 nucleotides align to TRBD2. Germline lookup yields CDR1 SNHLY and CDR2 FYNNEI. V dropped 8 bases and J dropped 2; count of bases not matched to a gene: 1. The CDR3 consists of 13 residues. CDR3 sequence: CASRLAGAYEQYF. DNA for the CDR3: TGTGCCAGCCGACTAGCGGGGGCCTACGAGCAGTACTTC.

CDR3: CASSESNSGAHTGELFF. The CDR3 nucleotides read TGCGCCAGCAGTGAGTCGAATTCGGGAGCCCACACCGGGGAGCTGTTTTTT. The V and J genes are TRBV10-1 and TRBJ2-2; a weak D match, TRBD2 (6 bases). Germline V gives CDR1 WNHNN, CDR2 SYGVQD (reference sequence). The CDR3 runs 17 residues. V lost 0 bases and J lost 3, with 14 bases in between.

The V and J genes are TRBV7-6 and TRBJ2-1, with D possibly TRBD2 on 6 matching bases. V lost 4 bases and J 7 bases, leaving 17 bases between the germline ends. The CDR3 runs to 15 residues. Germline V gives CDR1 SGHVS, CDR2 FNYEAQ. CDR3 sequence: CASSYGTHTLNEQFF. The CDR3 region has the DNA TGTGCCAGCAGCTACGGGACTCACACCCTAAATGAGCAGTTCTTC.

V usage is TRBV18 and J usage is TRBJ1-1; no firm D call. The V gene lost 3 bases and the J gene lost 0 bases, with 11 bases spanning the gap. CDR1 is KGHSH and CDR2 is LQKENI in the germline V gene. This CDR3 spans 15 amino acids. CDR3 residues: CASSPLQDMNTEAFF. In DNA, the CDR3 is TGTGCCAGCTCACCCTTACAAGATATGAACACTGAAGCTTTCTTT.

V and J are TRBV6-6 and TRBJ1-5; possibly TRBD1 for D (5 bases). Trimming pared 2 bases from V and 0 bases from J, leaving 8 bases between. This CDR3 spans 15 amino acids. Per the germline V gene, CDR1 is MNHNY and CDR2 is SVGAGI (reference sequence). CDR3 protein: CASSYKDISNQPQHF. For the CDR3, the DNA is TGTGCCAGCAGTTACAAGGACATTAGCAATCAGCCCCAGCATTTT.

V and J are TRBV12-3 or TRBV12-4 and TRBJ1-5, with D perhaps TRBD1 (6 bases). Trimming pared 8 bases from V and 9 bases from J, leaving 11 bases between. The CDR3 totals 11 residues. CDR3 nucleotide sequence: TGTGCCAGCGGACAGTTGCTGCCCCAGCATTTT. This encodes CASGQLLPQHF.

The CDR3: CASKRSFQFRGSSNQPQHF. In DNA, the CDR3 is TGCGCCAGCAAACGTAGTTTCCAATTCAGGGGTTCTAGCAATCAGCCCCAGCATTTT. The chain uses TRBV10-2 and TRBJ1-5, with D perhaps matching TRBD1 (6 bases). The CDR3 length is 19 residues. With 7 bases removed from V and 0 bases from J, the gap between germline ends came to 25 bases. Germline CDR1 and CDR2: WSHSY and SAAADI.

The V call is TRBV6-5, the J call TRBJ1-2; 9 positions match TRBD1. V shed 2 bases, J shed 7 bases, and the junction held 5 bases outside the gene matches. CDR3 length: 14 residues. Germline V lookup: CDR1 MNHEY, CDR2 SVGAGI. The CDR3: CASSYRTGVGGYTF. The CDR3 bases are TGTGCCAGCAGTTACCGGACAGGGGTCGGTGGCTACACCTTC.

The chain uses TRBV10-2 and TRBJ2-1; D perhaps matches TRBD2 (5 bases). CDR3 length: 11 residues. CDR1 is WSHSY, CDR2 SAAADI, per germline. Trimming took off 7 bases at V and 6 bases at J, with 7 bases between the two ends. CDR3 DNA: TGCGCCAGCACCCGGGGCAATGAGCAGTTCTTC. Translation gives CASTRGNEQFF.

The CDR3 coding sequence is TGTGCCAGCAGCCCGGCGGGGACTAGCGGTCGCACAGATACGCAGTATTTT. Protein sequence: CASSPAGTSGRTDTQYF. This chain joins TRBV5-5 and TRBJ2-3, with 11 bases that match TRBD2. The CDR3 sequence is 17 residues long. The ends lost 4 bases at V and 1 base at J; junction bases unmatched: 8. Per germline, CDR1 SGHKS and CDR2 YYEKEE (reference sequence).

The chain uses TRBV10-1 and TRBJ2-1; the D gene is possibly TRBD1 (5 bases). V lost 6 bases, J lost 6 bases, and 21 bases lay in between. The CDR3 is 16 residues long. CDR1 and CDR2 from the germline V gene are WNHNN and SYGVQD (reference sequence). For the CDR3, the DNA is TGCGCCAGCAGGATTCCCGGGCAGCTGGACATCAATGAGCAGTTCTTC. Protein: CASRIPGQLDINEQFF.